This TCR beta chain is from a study of blood T cell repertoires in COVID-19. Across the whole study: T cells, B-cell-depleted T cells, or PBMCs provided the cDNA or gDNA that served as material.

TCRdb's copy holds only in-frame clones and misses some; the assay was immunoSEQ multiplex PCR. The sample holds under 95,000 clones, roughly 78% seen once. Input material: peripheral blood. The sequence came from an elderly woman with acute or convalescent COVID-19.

As DNA, the CDR3 is TGTGCCAGCAGCTTGGGACAGGGGTCCGATCTTCCGATACATGGCTACACCTTC. It is translated as CASSLGQGSDLPIHGYTF. The gene calls are TRBV5-5 and TRBJ1-2; 8 bases are a match to TRBD1. The CDR3 length is 18 residues. V trimming: 0 bases; J trimming: 6 bases; junction bases outside the gene matches: 16. In germline, CDR1 is SGHKS, CDR2 YYEKEE (reference sequence).